This TCR beta chain is drawn from a study of shared clonotypes between healthy human individuals. This was a deep-level run. Sequencing used immunoSEQ multiplex PCR; TCRdb keeps in-frame clones, though not all of them. The table records roughly 1,100,000 clones, about 76% of them present only once. The CDR3 has 15 residues. In germline, CDR1 is MNHEY, CDR2 SVGAGI. V dropped 5 bases and J dropped 5 bases, with 19 bases sitting between them. Sequenced sample: memory CD4+ T cells sorted from blood. Documented subset: CD45RA-negative fraction. The clonotype was recovered from a man younger than 35 in good health. The chain recombines TRBV6-5 with TRBJ2-7, with D perhaps matching TRBD2 (7 bases). CDR3 in amino acids: CASSPRGGVKNEQYF. The CDR3 nucleotides are TGTGCCAGCAGTCCAAGAGGGGGGGTTAAAAACGAGCAGTACTTC.